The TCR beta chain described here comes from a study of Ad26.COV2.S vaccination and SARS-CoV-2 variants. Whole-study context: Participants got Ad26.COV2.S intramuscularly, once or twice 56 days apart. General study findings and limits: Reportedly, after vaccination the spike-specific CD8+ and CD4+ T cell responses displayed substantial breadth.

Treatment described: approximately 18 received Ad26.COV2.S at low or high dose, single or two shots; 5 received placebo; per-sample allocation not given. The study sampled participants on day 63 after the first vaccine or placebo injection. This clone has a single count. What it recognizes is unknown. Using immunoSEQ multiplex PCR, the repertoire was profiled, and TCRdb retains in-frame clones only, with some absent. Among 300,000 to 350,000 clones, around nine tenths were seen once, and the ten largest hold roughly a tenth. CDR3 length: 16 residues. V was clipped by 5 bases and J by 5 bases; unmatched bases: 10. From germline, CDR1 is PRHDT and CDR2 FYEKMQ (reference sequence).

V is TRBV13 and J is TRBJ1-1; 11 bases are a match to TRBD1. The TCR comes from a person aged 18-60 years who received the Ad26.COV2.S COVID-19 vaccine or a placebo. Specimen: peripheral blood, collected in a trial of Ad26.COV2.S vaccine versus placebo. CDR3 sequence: CASSPWTGGAGTEAFF. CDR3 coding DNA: TGTGCCAGCAGCCCCTGGACAGGGGGCGCCGGGACTGAAGCTTTCTTT.